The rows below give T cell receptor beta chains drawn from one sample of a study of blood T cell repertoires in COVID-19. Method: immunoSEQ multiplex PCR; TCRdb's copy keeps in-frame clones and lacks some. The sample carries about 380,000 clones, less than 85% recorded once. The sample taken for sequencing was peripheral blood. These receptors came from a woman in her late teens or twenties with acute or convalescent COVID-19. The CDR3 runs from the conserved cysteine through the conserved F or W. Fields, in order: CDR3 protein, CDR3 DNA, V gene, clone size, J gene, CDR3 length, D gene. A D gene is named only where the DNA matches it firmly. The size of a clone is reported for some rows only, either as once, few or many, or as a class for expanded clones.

cdr3_aa: CASSTAAGSSPLHF
cdr3_nt: TGTGCCAGCAGTACCGCGGCGGGGAGTTCACCCCTCCACTTT
v_call: TRBV2
clone_size: NA
j_call: TRBJ1-6
cdr3_length: 14
d_call: NA

cdr3_aa: CASSPRTSAGTDTQYF
cdr3_nt: TGCGCCAGCAGCCCTCGGACTAGCGCCGGCACAGATACGCAGTATTTT
v_call: TRBV4-1
clone_size: once
j_call: TRBJ2-3
cdr3_length: 16
d_call: TRBD2

cdr3_aa: CASSLGGGETQYF
cdr3_nt: TGCGCCAGCAGCTTAGGCGGGGGGGAGACCCAGTACTTC
v_call: TRBV5-1
clone_size: NA
j_call: TRBJ2-5
cdr3_length: 13
d_call: TRBD2

cdr3_aa: CSATTSGKPNEQFF
cdr3_nt: TGCAGCGCGACAACTAGCGGGAAACCCAATGAGCAGTTCTTC
v_call: TRBV29-1
clone_size: NA
j_call: TRBJ2-1
cdr3_length: 14
d_call: TRBD2

cdr3_aa: CASSLESSRSNYGYTF
cdr3_nt: TGTGCCAGCAGCTTAGAATCTTCGCGCTCTAACTATGGCTACACCTTC
v_call: TRBV7-9
clone_size: NA
j_call: TRBJ1-2
cdr3_length: 16
d_call: NA

cdr3_aa: CASSPPMGRSTNEKLFF
cdr3_nt: TGTGCCAGCAGCCCCCCCATGGGGCGGTCAACTAATGAAAAACTGTTTTTT
v_call: TRBV5-8
clone_size: NA
j_call: TRBJ1-4
cdr3_length: 17
d_call: NA

cdr3_aa: CASSFSSTDTQYF
cdr3_nt: TGCGCCAGCAGCTTTAGTAGCACAGATACGCAGTATTTT
v_call: TRBV5-1
clone_size: NA
j_call: TRBJ2-3
cdr3_length: 13
d_call: NA

cdr3_aa: CASSSPGQGVSYGYTF
cdr3_nt: TGTGCCAGCAGCTCCCCAGGACAGGGGGTATCCTATGGCTACACCTTC
v_call: TRBV5-6
clone_size: NA
j_call: TRBJ1-2
cdr3_length: 16
d_call: TRBD1

cdr3_aa: CASSQRRGHQNTGELFF
cdr3_nt: TGTGCCAGCAGCCAGAGGAGGGGCCACCAGAACACCGGGGAGCTGTTTTTT
v_call: TRBV7-6
clone_size: few
j_call: TRBJ2-2
cdr3_length: 17
d_call: NA

cdr3_aa: CASSSVGEDTGELFF
cdr3_nt: TGTGCCAGCAGTTCTGTAGGGGAGGACACCGGGGAGCTGTTTTTT
v_call: TRBV28
clone_size: NA
j_call: TRBJ2-2
cdr3_length: 15
d_call: NA

cdr3_aa: CASSDLSGGGYNSPLHF
cdr3_nt: TGTGCCAGCAGTGATCTATCAGGGGGCGGCTATAATTCACCCCTCCACTTT
v_call: TRBV25-1
clone_size: NA
j_call: TRBJ1-6
cdr3_length: 17
d_call: TRBD1

cdr3_aa: CASRGLAAPYNEQFF
cdr3_nt: TGTGCCAGCAGAGGACTAGCGGCGCCCTACAATGAGCAGTTCTTC
v_call: TRBV2
clone_size: NA
j_call: TRBJ2-1
cdr3_length: 15
d_call: TRBD2

cdr3_aa: CASSGALTSYEQYF
cdr3_nt: TGTGCCAGCAGTGGGGCACTCACGTCCTACGAGCAGTACTTC
v_call: TRBV2
clone_size: NA
j_call: TRBJ2-7
cdr3_length: 14
d_call: NA

cdr3_aa: CASSPGHNNQPQHF
cdr3_nt: TGTGCCAGCTCACCGGGACACAACAATCAGCCCCAGCATTTT
v_call: TRBV18
clone_size: NA
j_call: TRBJ1-5
cdr3_length: 14
d_call: NA

cdr3_aa: CASLRDRDYNEQFF
cdr3_nt: TGTGCCAGCCTCCGGGACAGAGACTACAATGAGCAGTTCTTC
v_call: TRBV5-5
clone_size: NA
j_call: TRBJ2-1
cdr3_length: 14
d_call: TRBD1

cdr3_aa: CASIIDLNTYEQYF
cdr3_nt: TGTGCCAGCATCATAGATTTAAATACCTACGAGCAGTACTTC
v_call: TRBV2
clone_size: NA
j_call: TRBJ2-7
cdr3_length: 14
d_call: NA

cdr3_aa: CAIAVAGLWTQYF
cdr3_nt: TGTGCCATTGCGGTTGCGGGATTGTGGACCCAGTACTTC
v_call: TRBV10-3
clone_size: NA
j_call: TRBJ2-5
cdr3_length: 13
d_call: NA

cdr3_aa: CASSSPSRTYEQYF
cdr3_nt: TGTGCCAGCAGTTCCCCTAGTCGGACCTACGAGCAGTACTTC
v_call: TRBV27
clone_size: once
j_call: TRBJ2-7
cdr3_length: 14
d_call: NA

cdr3_aa: CASASISDQPQHF
cdr3_nt: TGTGCCAGCGCATCCATCAGCGATCAGCCCCAGCATTTT
v_call: TRBV6-5
clone_size: NA
j_call: TRBJ1-5
cdr3_length: 13
d_call: NA

cdr3_aa: CAWSAQGGYTF
cdr3_nt: TGTGCCTGGAGTGCCCAGGGGGGCTACACCTTC
v_call: TRBV30
clone_size: few
j_call: TRBJ1-2
cdr3_length: 11
d_call: NA

cdr3_aa: CASSHGQPYSNQPQHF
cdr3_nt: TGTGCCAGTAGTCACGGACAGCCCTATAGCAATCAGCCCCAGCATTTT
v_call: TRBV19
clone_size: NA
j_call: TRBJ1-5
cdr3_length: 16
d_call: NA

cdr3_aa: CASSRSAGTNTDTQYF
cdr3_nt: TGTGCCAGCAGCCGATCAGCGGGGACCAACACAGATACGCAGTATTTT
v_call: TRBV4-2
clone_size: NA
j_call: TRBJ2-3
cdr3_length: 16
d_call: TRBD2

cdr3_aa: CASSERAGGPQTQYF
cdr3_nt: TGTGCCAGCAGTGAAAGGGCGGGAGGGCCACAGACCCAGTACTTC
v_call: TRBV6-1
clone_size: once
j_call: TRBJ2-5
cdr3_length: 15
d_call: TRBD2

cdr3_aa: CATRLAGGTDTQYF
cdr3_nt: TGTGCCACCCGCTTAGCAGGGGGCACAGATACGCAGTATTTT
v_call: TRBV6-5
clone_size: NA
j_call: TRBJ2-3
cdr3_length: 14
d_call: NA

cdr3_aa: CASRHLTSGSSYEQYF
cdr3_nt: TGTGCCAGCAGACACCTTACGTCGGGGAGCTCCTACGAGCAGTACTTC
v_call: TRBV27
clone_size: NA
j_call: TRBJ2-7
cdr3_length: 16
d_call: NA

cdr3_aa: CASSFRNSNQPQHF
cdr3_nt: TGTGCCAGCAGTTTTAGAAATAGCAATCAGCCCCAGCATTTT
v_call: TRBV6-5
clone_size: NA
j_call: TRBJ1-5
cdr3_length: 14
d_call: NA

cdr3_aa: CASSLGTKNSPLHF
cdr3_nt: TGTGCCAGCAGCTTGGGGACAAAAAATTCACCCCTCCACTTT
v_call: TRBV7-3
clone_size: NA
j_call: TRBJ1-6
cdr3_length: 14
d_call: NA